The T cell receptor (beta chain) described here comes from a study of cytomegalovirus exposure and HLA in healthy donors. General study results and limits: Previously analyzed data showed that most TCR beta V segments were productive at a frequency of about 87% or about 30%.

In the PCR, 60 Vbeta and 13 Jbeta primers were used. Method: immunoSEQ multiplex PCR; TCRdb's copy keeps in-frame clones and lacks some. The data show over 80,000 clones, approximately 75% seen once. This CDR3 comprises 14 residues. V was trimmed by 4 bases and J by 8 bases, leaving 16 bases between them. Per the germline V gene, CDR1 is SGHNT and CDR2 is YYREEE (reference sequence). Comments on this clone: The antigen is unknown.

What was sequenced was PBMCs. The sequence was obtained from a female donor in good health and CMV-seropositive. The V gene is TRBV5-4, the J gene TRBJ2-1; possibly TRBD2 for D (5 bases). Here the CDR3 DNA reads TGTGCCAGCAGCCGGGCCCCCGGAGGCGATGAGCAGTTCTTC. This gives the protein CASSRAPGGDEQFF. Full variable domain (outside the CDR3, taken from reference TRBV5-4 and TRBJ2-1): ETGVTQSPTHLIKTRGQQVTLRCSSQSGHNTVSWYQQALGQGPQFIFQYYREEENGRGNFPPRFSGLQFPNYSSELNVNALELDDSALYLCASSRAPGGDEQFFGPGTRLTVL.